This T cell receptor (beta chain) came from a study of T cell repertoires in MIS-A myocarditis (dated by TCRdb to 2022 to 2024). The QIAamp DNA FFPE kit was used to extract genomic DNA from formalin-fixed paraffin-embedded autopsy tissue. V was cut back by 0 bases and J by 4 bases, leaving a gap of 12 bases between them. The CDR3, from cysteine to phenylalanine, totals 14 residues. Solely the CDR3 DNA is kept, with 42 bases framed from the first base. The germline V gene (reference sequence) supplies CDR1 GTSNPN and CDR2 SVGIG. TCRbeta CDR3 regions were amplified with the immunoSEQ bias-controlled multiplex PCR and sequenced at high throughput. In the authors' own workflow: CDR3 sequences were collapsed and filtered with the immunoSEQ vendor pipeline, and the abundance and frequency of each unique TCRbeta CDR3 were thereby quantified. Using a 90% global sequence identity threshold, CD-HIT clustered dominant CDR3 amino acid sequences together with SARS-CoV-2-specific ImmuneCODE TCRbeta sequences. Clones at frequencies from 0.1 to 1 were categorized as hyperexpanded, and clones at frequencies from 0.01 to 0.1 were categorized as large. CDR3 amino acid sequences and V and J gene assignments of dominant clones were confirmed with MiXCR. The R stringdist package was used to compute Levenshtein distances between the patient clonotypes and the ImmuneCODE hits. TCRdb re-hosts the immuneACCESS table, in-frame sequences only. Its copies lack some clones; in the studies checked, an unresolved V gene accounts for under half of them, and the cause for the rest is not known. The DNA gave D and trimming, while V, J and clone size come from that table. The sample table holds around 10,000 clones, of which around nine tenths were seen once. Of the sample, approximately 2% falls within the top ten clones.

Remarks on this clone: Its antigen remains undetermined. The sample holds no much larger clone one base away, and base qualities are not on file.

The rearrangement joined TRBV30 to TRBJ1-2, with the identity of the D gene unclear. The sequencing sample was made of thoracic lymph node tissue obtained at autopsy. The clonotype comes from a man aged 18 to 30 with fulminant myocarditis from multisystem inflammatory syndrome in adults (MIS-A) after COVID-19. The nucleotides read TGTGCCTGGAGTGTCGGTGTGAAGGGCTATGGCTACACCTTC. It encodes CAWSVGVKGYGYTF. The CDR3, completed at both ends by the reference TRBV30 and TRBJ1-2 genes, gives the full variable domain SQTIHQWPATLVQPVGSPLSLECTVEGTSNPNLYWYRQAAGRGLQLLFYSVGIGQISSEVPQNLSASRPQDRQFILSSKKLLLSDSGFYLCAWSVGVKGYGYTFGSGTRLTVV.